This T cell receptor (beta chain) derives from a study of blood T cell repertoires in COVID-19. In the study overall: Acute and convalescent COVID-19 specimens originated in the United States, Italy and Spain. T cells, B-cell-depleted T cells, or PBMCs supplied cDNA or gDNA.

Per germline, CDR1 MNHEY and CDR2 SMNVEV (reference sequence). The CDR3 length is 15 residues. The V and J ends lost 3 bases and 4 bases, in that order; junction bases with no gene match: 5. As handled by the study authors: The authors estimated nucleated cell counts from reference gene primer amplification. Here immunoSEQ multiplex PCR was the method, and the copy in TCRdb shows in-frame clones only, minus some. V, J and clone size are those of that table, while D and trimming were read from the DNA. The sample has approximately 150,000 clones, roughly 84% seen once; the top ten hold roughly 2.7%. Sequenced: peripheral blood. J is TRBJ2-1 and V is TRBV27, with 8 nucleotides matching TRBD1. The sequence came from a human donor with acute or convalescent COVID-19. The donor label of this sample is uncertain. CDR3 residues: CASSLDRDQYNEQFF. The DNA of the CDR3 is TGTGCCAGCAGTTTGGACAGGGATCAATACAATGAGCAGTTCTTC.